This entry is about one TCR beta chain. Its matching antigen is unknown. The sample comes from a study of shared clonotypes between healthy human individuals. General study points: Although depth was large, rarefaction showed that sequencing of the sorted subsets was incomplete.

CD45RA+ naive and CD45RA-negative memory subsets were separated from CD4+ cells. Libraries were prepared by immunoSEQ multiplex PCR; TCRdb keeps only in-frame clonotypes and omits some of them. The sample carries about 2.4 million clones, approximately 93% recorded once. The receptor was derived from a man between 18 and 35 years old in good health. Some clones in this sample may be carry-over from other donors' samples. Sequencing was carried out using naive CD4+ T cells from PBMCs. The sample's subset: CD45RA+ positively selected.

The CDR3 loop is CASRPHGRNEQFF. The CDR3 bases are TGTGCCAGCCGCCCACACGGGAGGAATGAGCAGTTCTTC. The chain couples TRBV6-5 to TRBJ2-1, with 7 bases identical to TRBD2. Germline-derived CDR1 and CDR2 are MNHEY and SVGAGI. J gave up 7 bases and V 8 bases, and 8 bases lay outside the gene matches. The CDR3 covers 13 residues.